Listed here are 6 T cell receptor beta chains from one sample, sequenced in a study of patients and donors after allogeneic stem cell transplantation. TCRdb processed the RT-PCR reads anew with MiXCR; each CDR3 protein has one entry. Of under 200,000 distinct CDR3 sequences detected, around 30% appear once; the ten largest clones hold around 3%. Sequencing used blood, either unsorted or a sorted T cell fraction (not recorded which). The receptor source for this set is a human donor who was either an allogeneic HSCT recipient or a stem cell or donor lymphocyte infusion donor (not recorded which). It is not recorded whose cells these are; they may come from a transplant donor.

This clonotype has only a few counts. This CDR3 reads CSARDWQRDIYEQYF. In nucleotides, the CDR3 is TGCAGTGCTAGAGATTGGCAGCGGGACATCTACGAGCAGTACTTC. The V gene is TRBV20-1, the J gene TRBJ2-7; maybe TRBD2 (7 bases). This CDR3 contains 15 residues. The V end was cut by 0 bases, the J end by 3 bases, with 15 bases between. CDR1 DFQATT and CDR2 SNEGSKA come from the germline V gene (reference sequence).

The V and J genes are TRBV7-2 and TRBJ1-5, with D unclear. The V gene's germline CDR1 is SGHTA and CDR2 FQGNSA. V dropped 4 bases and J dropped 6 bases, with 7 bases sitting between them. The length of the CDR3 is 12 residues. The CDR3 coding sequence is TGTGCCAGCAGCTCATATGGTCAGCCCCAGCATTTT. As protein: CASSSYGQPQHF.

This clonotype was observed many times. The genes are TRBV7-6 and TRBJ2-7; D remains ambiguous. Germline V gene data show CDR1 as SGHVS and CDR2 as FNYEAQ. The ends were cut back, 1 base at V and 2 bases at J, with 12 bases in the middle. The CDR3 length is 15 residues. This CDR3 is CASSLGVAYPYEQYF. For the CDR3, the DNA is TGTGCCAGCAGCTTAGGCGTGGCATACCCCTACGAGCAGTACTTC.

This clonotype was detected a few times. The chain combines TRBV5-6 with TRBJ2-1, with TRBD1 identical over 12 bases. The CDR3 totals 15 residues. Germline CDR1 reads SGHDT; CDR2 reads YYEEEE. After removal of 3 bases from V and 2 bases from J, the junction contained 0 bases not matched to a gene. The CDR3 sequence is CASSWDRGPYNEQFF. In DNA form, the CDR3 reads TGTGCCAGCAGCTGGGACAGGGGGCCCTACAATGAGCAGTTCTTC.

The V and J genes are TRBV6-2 or TRBV6-3 and TRBJ2-7; the match to TRBD2 covers 11 bases. CDR3 length equals 14 residues. Looked up from germline, CDR1 is MNHEY and CDR2 is SVGEGT. V lost 6 bases, J lost 3 bases, and 4 bases stayed unmatched. The CDR3 is CASSWGLAVYEQYF. The DNA for the CDR3 is TGTGCCAGCAGCTGGGGACTAGCGGTCTACGAGCAGTACTTC.

The CDR3 sequence is CASSRQGAGGYTF. CDR3 nucleotide sequence: TGTGCCAGCAGCCGACAGGGGGCCGGAGGCTACACCTTC. This chain uses TRBV12-3 or TRBV12-4 with TRBJ1-2; 10 bases line up with TRBD1. CDR3 length: 13 amino acids. V shed 6 bases and J 8 bases; nucleotides not matched to a gene: 6.